What follows is one T cell receptor (beta chain) and its context. Its antigen target is currently unknown. The sample holds no much larger clone one base away, and base qualities are not on file. The data derive from a study of identical twins (dated by TCRdb to about 2016). Notes on the research overall: TCR alpha and beta repertoires from monozygotic twins, unrelated adults of various ages and cord blood were deep-sequenced to test whether fetal clonotypes persist. Replicate twin experiments were performed at different times using different library preparation protocols to rule out contamination.

Only healthy Caucasian donors were included. The study also sequenced three unrelated non-twin adults: a male aged 18 to 29, a male aged 50 to 60 and a female aged 50 to 60. Using Miltenyi CD45RO+ enrichment and human naive T-cell isolation kits, memory (CD45RO+) and naive T cells were isolated from PBMC. Counted from cysteine to phenylalanine, this CDR3 has 14 amino acids. Just the 42-base CDR3 DNA is kept, in frame starting at base 1. Trimming costs V 5 bases and J 5 bases, and their ends lie 15 bases apart. Via the germline V gene, CDR1 is LGHNA and CDR2 YSLEER. The library was made by 5' RACE. Sequencing took place on an Illumina HiSeq 2000. A universal primer binding site was added through template switching, and the final cDNA carried a unique molecular identifier so that TCR cDNA molecules could be counted accurately. First-strand cDNA for TCR alpha and beta chains was synthesized from specific primers in the conserved constant-segment region. Each cDNA library was double barcoded, with a SMART-Mk sample barcode plus Illumina barcodes, to control for contamination. Two successive PCR steps introduced TruSeq adapter sequences along with Illumina sample barcodes. The TCR alpha and beta cDNA libraries were sequenced on the Illumina HiSeq platform using custom primers. On the study's bioinformatics: MiGEC processed the raw reads to extract unique molecular identifiers, while MiXCR was used to determine the CDR3 positions. Recombination models were inferred per individual with the repgenHMM and IGoR tools using an EM algorithm. The tcR package in R was used for shared clonotype analysis, with sharing normalized by the product of cloneset sizes. To study raw recombination without the effects of thymic and clonal selection, out-of-frame nonproductive sequences were analyzed. The public reads were reanalyzed by TCRdb: fastp trimming at Q25, MiXCR alignment, in-frame beta chains only. Under each unique CDR3 protein, matching rows form one entry showing the most common genes and DNA. TCRdb's processing, not the authors' own work, is the source of the V and J calls. Within this sample are 420,000 or so distinct CDR3 sequences, with around a sixth of them counted one time only. Roughly 12% of the sample rests with the top ten.

What the study reported, not specific to this receptor: The excess sharing between twins in beta out-of-frame sequences was weaker because fewer shared sequences reduced the signal-to-noise ratio. Abundant cord blood beta clonotypes carried fewer insertions; young adult naive repertoires showed a weaker similar trend, while memory repertoires showed none. Zero-insertion analyses could be partly confounded by invariant T cells such as MAIT and iNKT, although diverse VJ usage argued against such confounding for most clonotypes. Because the same donors could not be followed over many years, the conclusions depended on cross-sectional statistical analysis. Out-of-frame TCR alpha sequences shared between twins showed an excess of low generation-probability sequences compared with coincidental sharing between unrelated individuals. Out-of-frame TCR alpha sharing in monozygotic twins was systematically underestimated by recombination models, whereas sharing between unrelated individuals was in agreement with the recombination models.

The material sequenced was naive T cells sorted from blood. What this sample's cell subset or site label stands for: cells isolated with a human naive T-cell isolation kit. The rearrangement combines TRBV4-3 with TRBJ1-2; 6 matching bases give a weak D call of TRBD1. The TCR sequence derives from a middle-aged man in good health. The nucleotide sequence reads as follows: TGCGCCAGCAGCTCCTCGGTGAGGGGGTATGGCTACACCTTC. This yields the protein CASSSSVRGYGYTF.